The sample holds a few counts of the clone carrying this TCR beta chain. The data derive from a study of blood T cells in healthy people across ages. The use of a sample-barcoded 5' primer and a J-beta primer mix characterized a second PCR of 7 to 11 cycles. TCRdb itself ran the 5' RACE reads through MiXCR, one entry per CDR3 protein. The table lists around 820,000 distinct CDR3 sequences, roughly 25% of them singletons. V lost 3 bases and J lost 2, with 16 bases in between. The CDR3 runs 17 residues. CDR1 is MDHEN and CDR2 is SYDVKM in the germline V gene. These data also formed part of another study, on T cells of mothers and their children.

V and J are TRBV28 and TRBJ1-4, with a weak D call TRBD1 (5 bases). Sequenced input: blood. The sequence derives from a boy younger than 18 in good health. The CDR3 DNA is TGTGCCAGCAGTTTGGCCAAAGCAGGGCCTACTAATGAAAAACTGTTTTTT. Amino acids: CASSLAKAGPTNEKLFF.